Below are 15 T cell receptor beta chains sequenced from a single sample in a study of T cell responses to AZD1222 COVID-19 vaccine. Profiling relied on immunoSEQ multiplex PCR, and the TCRdb table lists in-frame clones only, not all of them. Of over 150,000 clones detected, around 87% appear once; the ten largest clones hold around 4.5%. The sample in question was peripheral blood, obtained 28 days after the second AZD1222 dose. The receptors shown here come from an adult who received the AZD1222 COVID-19 vaccine.

The rearrangement uses TRBV10-3 and TRBJ1-6, with D possibly TRBD1 on 6 matching bases. The CDR3 runs to 15 residues. From germline, CDR1 is ENHRY and CDR2 SYGVKD. Trimming stripped 0 bases from V and 7 bases from J, with 10 bases between. The CDR3 nucleotides read TGTGCCATCAGTGAGTCGAGGGGGGGGAATTCACCCCTCCACTTT. Translation: CAISESRGGNSPLHF.

V usage is TRBV11-2 and J usage is TRBJ1-1; TRBD1 is a possible D gene (6 bases). CDR1 SGHAT and CDR2 FQNNGV come from the germline V gene. Between the trimmed V and J ends, which lost 0 bases and 10 bases, there was a span of 18 bases. The CDR3 covers 15 residues. The CDR3 DNA sequence: TGTGCCAGCAGCTTAGAAGAGCTAGGGGGAAGGGGAGCTTTCTTT. Residues: CASSLEELGGRGAFF.

J is TRBJ2-1 and V is TRBV4-3; TRBD1 might be the D (5 bases). CDR3 size: 12 residues. V lost 6 bases and J 9 bases, leaving 12 bases between the germline ends. CDR1 LGHNA and CDR2 YSLEER come from the germline V gene. DNA of the CDR3: TGCGCCAGCAGTTGGGGCCCAAGTGAGCAGTTCTTC. Its translation: CASSWGPSEQFF.

This clone was seen just once. V usage is TRBV2 and J usage is TRBJ1-4; D call uncertain. Germline CDR1 and CDR2: SNHLY and FYNNEI. Deletions cut 1 base from V and 8 bases from J, with 11 bases between. This CDR3 spans 14 amino acids. The CDR3 here is CASSEEAAVEKLFF. The CDR3 bases are TGTGCCAGCAGTGAAGAGGCCGCTGTAGAAAAACTGTTTTTT.

The table lists this clone with a few counts. The rearrangement links TRBV27 to TRBJ1-1; no definite D call. This CDR3 region has 12 residues. Germline values: CDR1 MNHEY, CDR2 SMNVEV (reference sequence). The V and J ends lost 5 bases and 8 bases respectively, with 12 bases between them. Written as DNA, the CDR3 is TGTGCCAGCAGTATTCCGTCCGGAGAAGCTTTCTTT. This codes for CASSIPSGEAFF.

This chain connects TRBV25-1 to TRBJ2-1; the match to TRBD2 covers 10 bases. Germline trimming cut 2 bases from V and 4 bases from J; bases unmatched to any gene: 11. Germline CDR1 MGHDK, CDR2 SYGVNS. This CDR3 has 18 residues. CDR3 in DNA: TGTGCCAGCAGTGAACTAGCGGGGGCCTTCTCCTCATACAATGAGCAGTTCTTC. This sequence encodes CASSELAGAFSSYNEQFF.

This chain links TRBV10-1 with TRBJ1-1, with D perhaps TRBD1 (5 bases). Germline V gene lookup returns CDR1 WNHNN and CDR2 SYGVQD (reference sequence). The V end lost 4 bases, the J end lost 1 base, and 10 bases lay between the germline ends. CDR3 length equals 14 residues. The CDR3 region is CASSVDTSNTEAFF. The CDR3 coding sequence is TGCGCCAGCAGTGTGGACACCTCGAACACTGAAGCTTTCTTT.

The chain employs TRBV14 and TRBJ1-4; unclear D gene. V lost 2 bases and J lost 7, with 11 bases in between. From germline, CDR1 is SGHDN and CDR2 FVKESK. The CDR3 sequence is 14 residues long. This CDR3 is CASSQFDPREKLFF. CDR3 DNA sequence: TGTGCCAGCAGCCAATTCGATCCCCGTGAAAAACTGTTTTTT.

The chain couples TRBV7-9 to TRBJ1-6; no clear D gene. The CDR3 is made up of 14 amino acids. Germline-derived CDR1 and CDR2 are SEHNR and FQNEAQ (reference sequence). Trimming removed 1 base from V and 8 bases from J, with 9 bases in between. CDR3: CASSLEAPHSPLHF. CDR3 DNA sequence: TGTGCCAGCAGCTTAGAGGCCCCACATTCACCCCTCCACTTT. Full variable domain (rest looked up from reference TRBV7-9 and TRBJ1-6): DTGVSQNPRHKITKRGQNVTFRCDPISEHNRLYWYRQTLGQGPEFLTYFQNEAQLEKSRLLSDRFSAERPKGSFSTLEIQRTEQGDSAMYLCASSLEAPHSPLHFGNGTRLTVT.

The chain combines TRBV5-1 with TRBJ1-1, with TRBD1 matching over 7 bases. From germline, CDR1 is SGHRS and CDR2 YFSETQ. This CDR3 is built from 15 residues. The V segment lost 4 bases and the J segment 4 bases; nucleotides outside the gene matches: 10. DNA of the CDR3: TGCGCCAGCAGCCCGGGCAGGGGGGCCGGCACTGAAGCTTTCTTT. Translated: CASSPGRGAGTEAFF.

This chain connects TRBV7-2 to TRBJ1-1; D is ambiguous. V was pared by 1 base and J by 6 bases, with 6 bases between. The CDR3 totals 12 residues. Germline CDR1 reads SGHTA; CDR2 reads FQGNSA. As DNA, the CDR3 is TGTGCCAGCAGCTTAGTCGTAGCTGAAGCTTTCTTT. Protein product: CASSLVVAEAFF.

V gene TRBV2 combines with J gene TRBJ2-2, with 9 bases lining up with TRBD1. This CDR3 has 14 residues. Germline CDR1 reads SNHLY; CDR2 reads FYNNEI. Trimming at V came to 6 bases and at J to 6 bases, leaving 5 bases not matched to a gene. The CDR3 sequence is CASRQGAESGELFF. The CDR3 DNA is TGTGCCAGCAGACAGGGGGCCGAGTCCGGGGAGCTGTTTTTT.

V is TRBV29-1 and J is TRBJ1-2; 7 nucleotides line up with TRBD1. The germline V gene has CDR1 SQVTM and CDR2 ANQGSEA. Losses at the gene ends were 6 bases for V and 3 bases for J; bases not matched to a gene: 10. This CDR3 is built from 14 residues. CDR3 bases: TGCAGCGTCGCCGGGACAGCAACGGACTATGGCTACACCTTC. It is translated as CSVAGTATDYGYTF. Supplemented by reference TRBV29-1 and TRBJ1-2, the full variable domain reads SAVISQKPSRDICQRGTSLTIQCQVDSQVTMMFWYRQQPGQSLTLIATANQGSEATYESGFVIDKFPISRPNLTFSTLTVSNMSPEDSSIYLCSVAGTATDYGYTFGSGTRLTVV.

The rearrangement links TRBV7-2 to TRBJ1-6, with TRBD1 matching 7 bases. Germline assignment: CDR1 SGHTA and CDR2 FQGNSA. J lost 0 bases, V lost 3 bases, and 5 bases had no gene match. The CDR3 consists of 17 residues. CDR3 loop: CASSFQGVGSYNSPLHF. In DNA form, the CDR3 reads TGTGCCAGCAGCTTTCAGGGGGTCGGCTCCTATAATTCACCCCTCCACTTT. The complete variable domain, with remaining parts taken from reference TRBV7-2 and TRBJ1-6, reads GAGVSQSPSNKVTEKGKDVELRCDPISGHTALYWYRQSLGQGLEFLIYFQGNSAPDKSGLPSDRFSAERTGGSVSTLTIQRTQQEDSAVYLCASSFQGVGSYNSPLHFGNGTRLTVT.

This clone has a handful of counts. The V gene is TRBV11-2, the J gene TRBJ2-3, with 8 nucleotides matching TRBD1. Germline values: CDR1 SGHAT, CDR2 FQNNGV. CDR3 length: 13 amino acids. Trimming removed 8 bases from V and 4 bases from J; junction bases left unmatched: 5. DNA for the CDR3: TGTGCCAGCCGGACAGGGACTTCAGATACGCAGTATTTT. Protein: CASRTGTSDTQYF.